Below, 18 T cell receptor beta chains from the same sample are listed, as sequenced in a study of blood T cell repertoires in COVID-19. Assay: immunoSEQ multiplex PCR; the TCRdb copy retains only in-frame clones and omits some. Among 100,000 to 150,000 clones, less than 90% were seen once, and the ten largest hold more than 6.5%. Sequencing was performed on peripheral blood. The receptors derive from an elderly man with active or convalescent COVID-19.

J is TRBJ1-5 and V is TRBV15; D perhaps matches TRBD1 (5 bases). CDR1 is LNHNV, CDR2 YYDKDF, per germline (reference sequence). V lost 3 bases and J 5 bases, leaving 11 bases between the germline ends. The CDR3 length is 14 residues. The CDR3 loop reads CATSRSRVDQPQHF. In nucleotides, the CDR3 is TGTGCCACCAGCAGGAGCAGGGTCGATCAGCCCCAGCATTTT.

This clone showed up just once. The genes are TRBV6-2 or TRBV6-3 and TRBJ2-2; 8 bases agree with TRBD1. CDR1 MNHEY and CDR2 SVGEGT come from the germline V gene. The CDR3 consists of 15 residues. J was trimmed by 5 bases and V by 0 bases; bases with no gene match: 2. This chain's CDR3 is CASSYSQGATGELFF. As DNA, the CDR3 is TGTGCCAGCAGTTACTCCCAGGGGGCTACCGGGGAGCTGTTTTTT.

The gene calls are TRBV27 and TRBJ2-2; 12 bases align to TRBD2. The CDR3 has 17 amino acids. V lost 6 bases, J lost 7 bases, and 12 bases stayed unmatched. The germline V gene encodes CDR1 MNHEY and CDR2 SMNVEV (reference sequence). The CDR3, as DNA: TGTGCCAGCAGCCGCCAGACCGGACTAGCGGGAAACGGGGAGCTGTTTTTT. Translation: CASSRQTGLAGNGELFF.

The J gene is TRBJ1-2, the V gene TRBV21-1; TRBD1 reflects the table's D call only, with no check against the DNA. TRBV21-1 is labeled a pseudogene. The CDR3 is 13 amino acids. CDR3 coding DNA: TGTGCCAGCAGCAAATGGGCAGACTATGGCTACACCTTC. Its protein product is CASSKWADYGYTF.

Concerning this clone itself: At one of its ends the junction is not consistent with the germline gene, which may arise from a read error. CDR3 protein: CASSIAPPDRGKLVTQYF. The DNA of the CDR3 is TGTGCCAGCAGCATAGCCCCACCGGACAGGGGGAAATTGGTTACGCAGTATTTT. The chain joins TRBV7-2 to TRBJ2-3, with 10 bases matching TRBD1. Germline values: CDR1 SGHTA, CDR2 FQGNSA. CDR3 length: 18 amino acids.

This chain uses TRBV5-6 with TRBJ1-2; D is uncertain. The CDR3 spans 12 residues. Per germline, CDR1 SGHDT and CDR2 YYEEEE. V lost 2 bases and J 1 base, leaving 3 bases between the germline ends. CDR3 in amino acids: CASSFRNYGYTF. CDR3 coding DNA: TGTGCCAGCAGCTTTCGTAACTATGGCTACACCTTC. The whole variable domain, remainder taken from reference TRBV5-6 and TRBJ1-2, is DAGVTQSPTHLIKTRGQQVTLRCSPKSGHDTVSWYQQALGQGPQFIFQYYEEEERQRGNFPDRFSGHQFPNYSSELNVNALLLGDSALYLCASSFRNYGYTFGSGTRLTVV.

V is TRBV11-1 and J is TRBJ2-5, with D perhaps matching TRBD1 (6 bases). V lost 4 bases to trimming and J lost 3 bases, with 12 bases between them. The CDR3 totals 14 residues. CDR1 and CDR2 from the germline V gene are SGHAT and FQDESV (reference sequence). CDR3 coding DNA: TGTGCCAGCAGCTGGGACACTCGGAAAGAGACCCAGTACTTC. It translates to CASSWDTRKETQYF.

This rearrangement joins TRBV4-2 to TRBJ1-2; D perhaps matches TRBD1 (5 bases). The CDR3 sequence is 15 residues long. The ends were cut back, 3 bases at V and 3 bases at J, with 14 bases in the middle. Looked up from germline, CDR1 is LGHNA and CDR2 is YNFKEQ. CDR3 nucleotides: TGTGCCAGCAGCCAGGGTGGGGGGAGCTACTATGGCTACACCTTC. This gives the protein CASSQGGGSYYGYTF.

The chain links TRBV12-3 or TRBV12-4 to TRBJ1-5; D not resolved. The ends were cut back, 8 bases at V and 7 bases at J, with 12 bases in the middle. The CDR3 has 12 residues. The CDR3 sequence: CASGSTGQPQHF. The CDR3 DNA sequence: TGTGCCAGCGGCTCGACCGGGCAGCCCCAGCATTTT.

This chain joins TRBV20-1 and TRBJ1-2, with D perhaps matching TRBD1 (5 bases). In germline, CDR1 is DFQATT, CDR2 SNEGSKA (reference sequence). V dropped 5 bases and J dropped 1 base, with 14 bases sitting between them. The CDR3 is 14 amino acids. The CDR3 DNA follows: TGCAGTGCTCGTGCTGACAGCCGTAACTATGGCTACACCTTC. This gives the protein CSARADSRNYGYTF.

The count of this clone is one. The chain recombines TRBV5-1 with TRBJ2-7; maybe TRBD1 (6 bases). The V and J ends lost 4 bases and 2 bases respectively, with 13 bases between them. The germline gives CDR1 SGHRS, CDR2 YFSETQ. The CDR3 contains 14 residues. The CDR3 bases are TGCGCCAGCAGCGAACAGGGAGATGCCTACGAGCAGTACTTC. The encoded protein is CASSEQGDAYEQYF.

The V and J genes are TRBV24-1 and TRBJ1-5; TRBD1 aligns across 10 bases. The germline V gene encodes CDR1 KGHDR and CDR2 SFDVKD. The CDR3 contains 16 residues. J lost 10 bases, V lost 3 bases, and 11 bases had no gene match. This chain's CDR3 is CATSDGDRGGSGPQHF. The DNA of the CDR3 is TGTGCCACCAGTGATGGGGACAGGGGCGGGTCTGGCCCCCAGCATTTT.

The gene calls are TRBV7-2 and TRBJ1-6; D gene uncertain. The CDR3 consists of 16 residues. V lost 5 bases and J 6 bases, leaving 17 bases between the germline ends. Per germline, CDR1 SGHTA and CDR2 FQGNSA. CDR3 DNA: TGTGCCAGCAGCCAAGCGGTGGGGAGGTCTAATTCACCCCTCCACTTT. Translating gives CASSQAVGRSNSPLHF.

In the case of this clone: The DNA is left out, because the CDR3 cannot be placed on it with certainty; the CDR3 is given as TCRdb lists it. This chain uses TRBV28 with TRBJ2-5; TRBD1, the table's D call, was not compared with the DNA. The CDR3 numbers 14 amino acids, ends counted. Germline V lookup: CDR1 MDHEN, CDR2 SYDVKM. CDR3 protein: CASSFAAGTGIEDF.

The V gene is TRBV29-1, the J gene TRBJ1-4; 8 bases agree with TRBD1. The V segment lost 4 bases and the J segment 7 bases; nucleotides outside the gene matches: 5. The CDR3 consists of 13 residues. The V gene's germline CDR1 is SQVTM and CDR2 ANQGSEA. Written as DNA, the CDR3 is TGCAGCGTTGTGCAGGGGGCGGGTGAAAAACTGTTTTTT. Translation gives CSVVQGAGEKLFF.

The gene calls are TRBV27 and TRBJ1-6; 9 positions agree with TRBD1. The CDR3 has 15 amino acids. Trimming at V came to 5 bases and at J to 7 bases, leaving 6 bases not matched to a gene. CDR1 is MNHEY, CDR2 SMNVEV, per germline (reference sequence). The CDR3 coding sequence is TGTGCCAGCAGTCGGTGGACAGGGGCCAATTCACCCCTCCACTTT. Its translation: CASSRWTGANSPLHF.

The V call is TRBV2, the J call TRBJ2-6, with D perhaps matching TRBD1 (5 bases). Germline V gene data show CDR1 as SNHLY and CDR2 as FYNNEI. The CDR3 is 17 residues long. Trimming left V 3 bases short and J 5 bases short, with 17 bases between. The CDR3 bases are TGTGCCAGCAGTGAGGTCCTCAGGGCCGGTCGGGCCAACGTCCTGACTTTC. It is translated as CASSEVLRAGRANVLTF.

This clone was counted many times. This rearrangement joins TRBV12-3 or TRBV12-4 to TRBJ2-1; D gene uncertain. The CDR3 length is 11 residues. V lost 1 base and J 10 bases, leaving 5 bases between the germline ends. In DNA, the CDR3 is TGTGCCAGCAGTTTAGGTTCAGAGCAGTTCTTC. Protein sequence: CASSLGSEQFF.